This TCR beta chain was sequenced in a study of T-cell memory formation after mild COVID-19. General observations from the study: Some clones that responded turned up in pre-infection memory, which suggests that cross-reactive memory joined in. CD4+ bias marked clones expanding day 15 to 37, unlike balanced contracting clones. Clones that contracted clustered mainly in CM and EM if CD4+ and in EMRA if CD8+.

This clonotype came up many times. Its antigen remains unidentified. The CDR3 has 15 amino acids. CDR1 and CDR2 from the germline V gene are LGHDT and YNNKEL (reference sequence). Trimming stripped 0 bases from V and 1 base from J, with 9 bases between. TCRdb re-derived calls from the 5' RACE reads in MiXCR, one entry per CDR3 protein. The sample holds 500,000 to 650,000 distinct CDR3 sequences, about 22% seen once. The chain recombines TRBV3-1 with TRBJ1-1; D remains ambiguous. Material: PBMCs or a T cell subset sorted from them (not recorded which). The receptor was isolated from an adult woman who had mild COVID-19 (a few samples of this study predate the infection). Cell type and time point are not known. The CDR3 protein is CASSQDAVPNTEAFF. In DNA form, the CDR3 reads TGTGCCAGCAGCCAAGATGCAGTGCCGAACACTGAAGCTTTCTTT.